This TCR beta chain derives from a study of metastatic and nonmetastatic thyroid tumors. Overall study: Patients with malignant and benign thyroid disease provided blood and tumor or nodule tissue, whose repertoires were compared.

Study-wide findings and caveats: Significantly higher TCR beta diversity was reportedly seen in malignant thyroid tumors than benign nodules, in blood and tumor.

The CDR3 has 14 residues. Per the germline V gene, CDR1 is SGHAT and CDR2 is FQNNGV. Trimming took 3 bases from V and 9 from J, leaving 15 bases between them. TCRdb re-processed the PCR reads through MiXCR. The sample yields roughly 44,000 clones, 20% to 25% seen once. Regarding this clone: Its antigen remains unidentified.

All patients reached thyroid surgery having received no treatment beforehand. The J gene is TRBJ2-1, the V gene TRBV11-2, with D unresolved. The sample taken for sequencing was tumor tissue. This TCR was sampled from a female donor with papillary thyroid cancer or a benign thyroid nodule (not recorded which). Some clones in this sample may be carry-over from other donors' samples. The CDR3 sequence: CASSFFGEGSEQFF. CDR3 nucleotide sequence: TGTGCCAGCAGCTTCTTTGGGGAAGGAAGTGAGCAGTTCTTC.